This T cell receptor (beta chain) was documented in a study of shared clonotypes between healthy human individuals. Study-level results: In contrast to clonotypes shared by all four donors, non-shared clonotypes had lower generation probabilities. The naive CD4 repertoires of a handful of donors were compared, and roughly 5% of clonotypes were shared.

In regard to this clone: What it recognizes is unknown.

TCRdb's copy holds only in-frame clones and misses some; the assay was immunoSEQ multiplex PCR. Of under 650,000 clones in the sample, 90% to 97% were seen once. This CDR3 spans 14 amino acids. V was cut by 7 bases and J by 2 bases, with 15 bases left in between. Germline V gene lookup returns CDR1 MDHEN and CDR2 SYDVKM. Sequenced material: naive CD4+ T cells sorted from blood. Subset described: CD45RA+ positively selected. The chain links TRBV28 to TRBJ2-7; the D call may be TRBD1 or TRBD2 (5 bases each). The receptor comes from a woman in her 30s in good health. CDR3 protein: CASTFGGEPYEQYF. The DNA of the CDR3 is TGTGCCAGCACGTTTGGGGGAGAACCCTACGAGCAGTACTTC.